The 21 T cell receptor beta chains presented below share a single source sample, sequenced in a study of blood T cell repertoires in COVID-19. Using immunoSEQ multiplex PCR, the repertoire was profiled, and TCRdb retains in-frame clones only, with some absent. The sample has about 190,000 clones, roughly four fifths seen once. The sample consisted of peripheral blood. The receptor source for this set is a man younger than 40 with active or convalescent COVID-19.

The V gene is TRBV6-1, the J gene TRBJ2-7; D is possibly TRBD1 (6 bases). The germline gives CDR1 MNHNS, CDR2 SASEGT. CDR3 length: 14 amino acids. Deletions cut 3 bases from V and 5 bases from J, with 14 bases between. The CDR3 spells CASSDASGVDEQYV. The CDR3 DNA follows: TGTGCCAGCAGTGACGCCTCAGGGGTGGACGAGCAGTACGTC.

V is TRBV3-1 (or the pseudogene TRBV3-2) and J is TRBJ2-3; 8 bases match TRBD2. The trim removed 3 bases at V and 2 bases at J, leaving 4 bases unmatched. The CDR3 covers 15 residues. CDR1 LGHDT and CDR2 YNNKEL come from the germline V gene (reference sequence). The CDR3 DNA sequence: TGTGCCAGCAGCCACCCCGGGGGGGTCACAGATACGCAGTATTTT. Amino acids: CASSHPGGVTDTQYF.

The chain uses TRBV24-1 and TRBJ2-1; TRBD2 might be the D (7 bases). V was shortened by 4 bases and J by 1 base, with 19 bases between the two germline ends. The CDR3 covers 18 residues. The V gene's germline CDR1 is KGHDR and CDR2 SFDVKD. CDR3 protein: CATSDPGGAAESYNEQFF. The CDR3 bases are TGTGCCACCAGTGACCCTGGGGGGGCGGCAGAGTCCTACAATGAGCAGTTCTTC.

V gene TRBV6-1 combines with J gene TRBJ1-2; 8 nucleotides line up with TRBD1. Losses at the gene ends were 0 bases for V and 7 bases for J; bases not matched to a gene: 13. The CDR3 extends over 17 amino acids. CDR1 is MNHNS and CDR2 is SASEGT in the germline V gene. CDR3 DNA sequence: TGTGCCAGCAGTGAAGCTCGGACAGGGCGGGTGATTGGTGGCTACACCTTC. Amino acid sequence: CASSEARTGRVIGGYTF.

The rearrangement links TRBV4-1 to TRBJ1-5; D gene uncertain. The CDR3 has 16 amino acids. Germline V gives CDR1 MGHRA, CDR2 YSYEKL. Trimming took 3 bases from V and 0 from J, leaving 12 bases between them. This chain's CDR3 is CASSHSFSFSNQPQHF. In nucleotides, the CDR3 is TGCGCCAGCAGCCATAGTTTTTCCTTTAGCAATCAGCCCCAGCATTTT.

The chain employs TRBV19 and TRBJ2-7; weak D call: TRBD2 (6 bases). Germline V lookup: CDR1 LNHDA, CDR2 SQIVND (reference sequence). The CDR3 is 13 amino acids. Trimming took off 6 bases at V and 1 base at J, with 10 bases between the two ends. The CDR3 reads CASRGGPSYEQYF. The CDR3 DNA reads TGTGCCAGTAGAGGAGGGCCGTCCTACGAGCAGTACTTC.

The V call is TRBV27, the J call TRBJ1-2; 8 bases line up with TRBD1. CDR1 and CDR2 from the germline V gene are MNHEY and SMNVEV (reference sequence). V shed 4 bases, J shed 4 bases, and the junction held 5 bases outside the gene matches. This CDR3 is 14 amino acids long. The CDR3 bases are TGTGCCAGCAGTTCTTCAGGGGGCACCTATGGCTACACCTTC. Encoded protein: CASSSSGGTYGYTF.

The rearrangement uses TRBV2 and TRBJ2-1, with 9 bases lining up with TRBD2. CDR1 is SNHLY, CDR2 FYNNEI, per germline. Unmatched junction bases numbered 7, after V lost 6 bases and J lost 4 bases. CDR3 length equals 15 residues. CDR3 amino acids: CASSALAGAYNEQFF. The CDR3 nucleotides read TGTGCCAGCAGCGCCTTAGCGGGAGCGTACAATGAGCAGTTCTTC.

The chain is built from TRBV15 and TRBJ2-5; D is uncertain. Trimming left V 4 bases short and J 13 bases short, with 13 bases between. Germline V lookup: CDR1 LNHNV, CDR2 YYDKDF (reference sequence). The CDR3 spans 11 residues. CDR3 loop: CATSMAGSLYF. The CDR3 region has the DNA TGTGCCACCAGCATGGCAGGCAGCCTGTACTTC.

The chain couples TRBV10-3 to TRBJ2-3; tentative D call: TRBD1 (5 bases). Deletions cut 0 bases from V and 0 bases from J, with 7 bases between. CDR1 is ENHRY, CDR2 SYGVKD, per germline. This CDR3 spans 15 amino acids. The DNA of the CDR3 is TGTGCCATCAGTGAGTCGGGGCCTAGCACAGATACGCAGTATTTT. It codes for CAISESGPSTDTQYF.

The CDR3 nucleotides are TGTGCCGGGGACAGGGGGCGCAAGACCGGGGAGCTGTTTTTT. Amino acid sequence: CAGDRGRKTGELFF. The chain couples TRBV30 to TRBJ2-2; 12 bases agree with TRBD1. Germline assignment: CDR1 GTSNPN and CDR2 SVGIG (reference sequence). The V and J ends lost 8 bases and 5 bases, in that order; junction bases with no gene match: 6. CDR3 length: 14 amino acids.

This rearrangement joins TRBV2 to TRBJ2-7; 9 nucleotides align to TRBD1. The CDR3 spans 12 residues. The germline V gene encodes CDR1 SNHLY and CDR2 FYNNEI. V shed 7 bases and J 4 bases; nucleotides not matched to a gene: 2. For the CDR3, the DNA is TGTGCCAGCAAGACAGGGGGTTACGAGCAGTACTTC. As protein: CASKTGGYEQYF.

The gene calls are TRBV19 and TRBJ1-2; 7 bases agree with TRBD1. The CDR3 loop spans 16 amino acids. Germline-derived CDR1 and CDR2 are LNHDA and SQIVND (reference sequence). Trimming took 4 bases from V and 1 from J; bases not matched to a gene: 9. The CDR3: CASSRPPGQLNYGYTF. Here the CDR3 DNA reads TGTGCCAGTAGTAGACCCCCGGGACAGCTTAACTATGGCTACACCTTC.

The CDR3 DNA reads TGTGCCACCAGCAAGCTAAGGGACTTAAACACTGAAGCTTTCTTT. As protein: CATSKLRDLNTEAFF. V gene TRBV15 combines with J gene TRBJ1-1, with a weak D call TRBD1 (5 bases). Germline CDR1 reads LNHNV; CDR2 reads YYDKDF (reference sequence). This CDR3 spans 15 amino acids. The ends were cut back, 4 bases at V and 2 bases at J, with 14 bases in the middle.

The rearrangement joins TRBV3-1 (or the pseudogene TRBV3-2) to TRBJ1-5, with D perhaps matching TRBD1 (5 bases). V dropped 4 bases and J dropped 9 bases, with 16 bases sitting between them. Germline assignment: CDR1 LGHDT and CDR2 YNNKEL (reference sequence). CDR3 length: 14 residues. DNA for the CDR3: TGTGCCAGCAGCCGCCGGGACTCTCAATCGCCCCAGCATTTT. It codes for CASSRRDSQSPQHF.

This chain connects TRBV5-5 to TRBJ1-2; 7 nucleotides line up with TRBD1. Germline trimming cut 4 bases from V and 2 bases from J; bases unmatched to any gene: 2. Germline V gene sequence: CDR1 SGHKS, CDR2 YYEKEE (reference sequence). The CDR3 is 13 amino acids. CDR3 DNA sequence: TGTGCCAGCAGCACGGGACAGAACTATGGCTACACCTTC. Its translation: CASSTGQNYGYTF.

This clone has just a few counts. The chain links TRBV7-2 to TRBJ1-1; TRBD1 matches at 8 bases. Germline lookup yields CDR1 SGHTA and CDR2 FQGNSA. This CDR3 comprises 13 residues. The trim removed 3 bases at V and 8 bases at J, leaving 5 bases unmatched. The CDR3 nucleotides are TGTGCCAGCAGCTTTTTAGGGGACAGGGAAGCTTTCTTT. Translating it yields CASSFLGDREAFF.

CDR3 DNA: TGTGCCAGCAGCTTAGGGGGCACCTTTAATGAAAAACTGTTTTTT. It specifies CASSLGGTFNEKLFF. The chain links TRBV11-2 to TRBJ1-4; D possibly corresponds to TRBD1 (5 bases). The CDR3 totals 15 residues. Germline V gene data show CDR1 as SGHAT and CDR2 as FQNNGV. Deletions cut 1 base from V and 4 bases from J, with 10 bases between.

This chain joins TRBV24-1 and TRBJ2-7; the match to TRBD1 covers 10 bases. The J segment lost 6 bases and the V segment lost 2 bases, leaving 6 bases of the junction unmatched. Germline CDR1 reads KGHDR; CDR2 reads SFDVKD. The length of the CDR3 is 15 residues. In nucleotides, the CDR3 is TGTGCCACCAGTGATTCGGGACAGGGGCTCATCGAGCAGTACTTC. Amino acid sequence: CATSDSGQGLIEQYF.

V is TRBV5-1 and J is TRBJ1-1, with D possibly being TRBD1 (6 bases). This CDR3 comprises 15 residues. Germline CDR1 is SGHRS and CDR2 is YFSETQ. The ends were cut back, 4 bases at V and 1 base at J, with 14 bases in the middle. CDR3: CASSRDGTRNTEAFF. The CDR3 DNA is TGCGCCAGCAGCCGGGACGGGACAAGGAACACTGAAGCTTTCTTT.

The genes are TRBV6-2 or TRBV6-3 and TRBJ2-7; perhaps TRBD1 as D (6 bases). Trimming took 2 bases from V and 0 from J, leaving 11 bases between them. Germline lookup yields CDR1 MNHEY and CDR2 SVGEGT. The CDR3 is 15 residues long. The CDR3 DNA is TGTGCCAGCAGTTACGGTGGGGACACCTCCTACGAGCAGTACTTC. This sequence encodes CASSYGGDTSYEQYF.